Shown below are 30 T cell receptor beta chains from a single sample sequenced in a study of blood T cell repertoires in COVID-19. Only in-frame clones appear in the TCRdb table, and some are missing; sequencing was by immunoSEQ multiplex PCR. Among about half a million clones listed, 80% to 90% were seen once. The sample comprised peripheral blood. Every receptor here comes from a human donor in a cohort sampled during active COVID-19.

In DNA, the CDR3 is TGTGCCAGCAGCGCTACAGGAACTGGAAACACCATATATTTT. Its translation is CASSATGTGNTIYF. This sequence joins TRBV5-5 and TRBJ1-3; weak D call: TRBD1 (5 bases). The CDR3 covers 14 residues. The V end lost 4 bases, the J end lost 2 bases, and 10 bases lay between the germline ends. Germline CDR1 and CDR2: SGHKS and YYEKEE (reference sequence).

The rearrangement joins TRBV7-3 to TRBJ2-1, with TRBD2 matching 14 bases. V was clipped by 5 bases and J by 3 bases; unmatched bases: 6. This CDR3 has 17 residues. Per the germline V gene, CDR1 is SGHTA and CDR2 is FQGTGA. The CDR3 region is CASSGGTSGRHYNEQFF. In DNA form, the CDR3 reads TGTGCCAGCAGCGGGGGGACTAGCGGGAGACACTACAATGAGCAGTTCTTC.

The J gene is TRBJ1-4, the V gene TRBV16; a possible D gene is TRBD1 (5 bases). Germline V gene data show CDR1 as KGHSY and CDR2 as FQNENV. The CDR3 is made up of 17 amino acids. Trimming took 4 bases from V and 1 from J, leaving 16 bases between them. The CDR3 protein is CASSPAGRSGTNEKLFF. In DNA form, the CDR3 reads TGTGCCAGCAGCCCGGCAGGGCGTTCAGGAACTAATGAAAAACTGTTTTTT.

The chain links TRBV19 to TRBJ2-5, with TRBD1 identical over 8 bases. The trim removed 5 bases at V and 2 bases at J, leaving 7 bases unmatched. The CDR3 sequence is 15 residues long. In germline, CDR1 is LNHDA, CDR2 SQIVND (reference sequence). The chain's CDR3 is CASSFRQGWQETQYF. CDR3 coding DNA: TGTGCCAGTAGTTTTAGACAGGGGTGGCAAGAGACCCAGTACTTC.

The V call is TRBV9, the J call TRBJ1-2, with a possible D match to TRBD1 (5 bases). The CDR3 extends over 13 amino acids. Trimming took off 3 bases at V and 8 bases at J, with 14 bases between the two ends. CDR1 is SGDLS, CDR2 YYNGEE, per germline. CDR3 in DNA: TGTGCCAGCAGCGCATCAGGGTTTGCAGGCTACACCTTC. Protein: CASSASGFAGYTF. The full variable domain, with the rest looked up from reference TRBV9 and TRBJ1-2, is DSGVTQTPKHLITATGQRVTLRCSPRSGDLSVYWYQQSLDQGLQFLIQYYNGEERAKGNILERFSAQQFPDLHSELNLSSLELGDSALYFCASSASGFAGYTFGSGTRLTVV.

The count of this clone is one. This chain joins TRBV10-2 and TRBJ2-7; 7 bases line up with TRBD2. The V gene's germline CDR1 is WSHSY and CDR2 SAAADI. The trim removed 6 bases at V and 4 bases at J, leaving 0 bases unmatched. This CDR3 is 11 amino acids long. Here the CDR3 DNA reads TGCGCCAGCAGGGGAGGGTACGAGCAGTACTTC. It is translated as CASRGGYEQYF.

The genes are TRBV2 and TRBJ1-5; D not resolved. The CDR3 is 15 amino acids. V was trimmed by 1 base and J by 3 bases, leaving 10 bases between them. From germline, CDR1 is SNHLY and CDR2 FYNNEI. For the CDR3, the DNA is TGTGCCAGCAGTGAAGGAATGAGCCCCAATCAGCCCCAGCATTTT. It encodes CASSEGMSPNQPQHF.

The chain recombines TRBV19 with TRBJ1-2; 11 bases agree with TRBD1. The CDR3 sequence is 15 residues long. Losses at the gene ends were 9 bases for V and 6 bases for J; bases not matched to a gene: 12. The V gene's germline CDR1 is LNHDA and CDR2 SQIVND (reference sequence). CDR3 protein: CASRGQGAFKDGYTF. Written as DNA, the CDR3 is TGTGCCAGCCGAGGACAGGGGGCTTTTAAAGATGGCTACACCTTC.

The rearrangement links TRBV19 to TRBJ1-5, with 7 bases matching TRBD1. Trimming took 6 bases from V and 4 from J; bases not matched to a gene: 12. CDR1 is LNHDA and CDR2 is SQIVND in the germline V gene (reference sequence). The CDR3 covers 16 residues. The chain's CDR3 is CASSIHRDRGNQPQHF. The CDR3 DNA reads as TGTGCCAGTAGCATCCATCGGGACAGAGGGAATCAGCCCCAGCATTTT.

In the case of this clone: The junction departs from the called germline gene at one end, perhaps through a read error. The CDR3 sequence: CASSLNLPLGGVTAKETQYF. The CDR3 bases are TGTGCTAGCAGCTTAAACTTACCTCTGGGGGGGGTCACAGCCAAAGAGACCCAGTACTTC. The rearrangement joins TRBV7-7 to TRBJ2-5, with TRBD2 matching 7 bases. Germline CDR1 reads SSHAT; CDR2 reads FNYEAQ (reference sequence). This CDR3 contains 20 residues.

The chain carries TRBV18 and TRBJ2-7; TRBD1 might be the D (7 bases). Germline-derived CDR1 and CDR2 are KGHSH and LQKENI. The CDR3 is 16 residues long. Deletions cut 1 base from V and 7 bases from J, with 20 bases between. CDR3 amino acids: CASSPLEGASWLEQYF. The DNA for the CDR3 is TGTGCCAGCTCACCACTGGAGGGGGCAAGTTGGTTAGAGCAGTACTTC. Full variable domain (outside the CDR3, taken from reference TRBV18 and TRBJ2-7): NAGVMQNPRHLVRRRGQEARLRCSPMKGHSHVYWYRQLPEEGLKFMVYLQKENIIDESGMPKERFSAEFPKEGPSILRIQQVVRGDSAAYFCASSPLEGASWLEQYFGPGTRLTVT.

This clone was seen a single time. The chain couples TRBV28 to TRBJ1-6; weak D call: TRBD1 (6 bases). Germline lookup yields CDR1 MDHEN and CDR2 SYDVKM. The germline V and J ends were trimmed by 8 bases and 8 bases, with 22 bases remaining between them. This CDR3 region has 16 residues. The CDR3 loop is CASGGRGFVRDSPLHF. The CDR3 DNA is TGTGCCAGCGGCGGCAGGGGATTTGTTCGGGATTCACCCCTCCACTTT.

V and J are TRBV28 and TRBJ2-7; 9 positions match TRBD1. Germline CDR1 and CDR2: MDHEN and SYDVKM. The CDR3 is 17 residues long. V trimming: 1 base; J trimming: 2 bases; junction bases outside the gene matches: 9. The CDR3 DNA sequence: TGTGCCAGCAGTTTATCCCCTGAGGACAGGGGCCCCTACGAGCAGTACTTC. Translation: CASSLSPEDRGPYEQYF.

The chain employs TRBV12-5 and TRBJ2-7, with 9 bases fitting TRBD1. CDR1 is LGHNT and CDR2 is FRNRAP in the germline V gene. Losses at the gene ends were 1 base for V and 5 bases for J; bases not matched to a gene: 3. This CDR3 has 14 residues. The CDR3 DNA reads as TGTGCTAGTGGTTTGGGGACAGGGGTCCACGAGCAGTACTTC. Residues: CASGLGTGVHEQYF.

This chain joins TRBV6-1 and TRBJ1-1, with TRBD1 as a possible D gene (6 bases). V gave up 0 bases and J gave up 0 bases, with 11 bases separating them. Germline CDR1 is MNHNS and CDR2 is SASEGT. The CDR3 has 16 residues. The CDR3 region is CASSEASGQLNTEAFF. CDR3 sequence (DNA): TGTGCCAGCAGTGAAGCGTCGGGACAACTGAACACTGAAGCTTTCTTT.

This chain's CDR3 is CASSSQGDFYGYTF. The DNA of the CDR3 is TGTGCCAGTAGTAGCCAGGGGGATTTCTATGGCTACACCTTC. This chain uses TRBV19 with TRBJ1-2; 7 positions match TRBD1. The V and J ends lost 4 bases and 4 bases, in that order; junction bases with no gene match: 6. The germline CDR1 and CDR2 sequences are LNHDA and SQIVND (reference sequence). The CDR3 length is 14 residues.

The chain uses TRBV19 and TRBJ1-1; the D gene is possibly TRBD1 (5 bases). The CDR3 covers 16 residues. Germline V CDR1 and CDR2: LNHDA, SQIVND (reference sequence). Trimming stripped 2 bases from V and 1 base from J, with 14 bases between. In DNA, the CDR3 is TGTGCCAGTAGTATATTTAGACAGACCCCGAACACTGAAGCTTTCTTT. Protein: CASSIFRQTPNTEAFF. Full variable domain (rest looked up from reference TRBV19 and TRBJ1-1): DGGITQSPKYLFRKEGQNVTLSCEQNLNHDAMYWYRQDPGQGLRLIYYSQIVNDFQKGDIAEGYSVSREKKESFPLTVTSAQKNPTAFYLCASSIFRQTPNTEAFFGQGTRLTVV.

This rearrangement joins TRBV6-1 to TRBJ2-2; D not resolved. The germline V and J ends were trimmed by 1 base and 1 base, with 13 bases remaining between them. The CDR3 extends over 17 amino acids. The germline V gene encodes CDR1 MNHNS and CDR2 SASEGT. The CDR3 DNA follows: TGTGCCAGCAGTGAAGTTGGGTACAGCTTGAACACCGGGGAGCTGTTTTTT. Protein: CASSEVGYSLNTGELFF.

J is TRBJ1-1 and V is TRBV7-8, with 7 bases fitting TRBD1. CDR1 SGHVS and CDR2 FQNEAQ come from the germline V gene. V shed 3 bases, J shed 4 bases, and the junction held 5 bases outside the gene matches. The CDR3 extends over 14 amino acids. This chain's CDR3 is CASSFTTGVTEAFF. The DNA for the CDR3 is TGTGCCAGCAGCTTTACAACAGGGGTCACTGAAGCTTTCTTT.

V is TRBV5-1 and J is TRBJ2-3; 11 nucleotides agree with TRBD2. Germline assignment: CDR1 SGHRS and CDR2 YFSETQ. This CDR3 spans 18 amino acids. After removal of 3 bases from V and 5 bases from J, the junction contained 14 bases not matched to a gene. Here the CDR3 reads CASSSTTSGNTGGDTQYF. The CDR3 coding sequence is TGCGCCAGCAGCTCGACGACTAGCGGGAATACGGGCGGAGATACGCAGTATTTT.

J is TRBJ1-3 and V is TRBV7-2; D might be TRBD1 (5 bases). The V end was cut by 1 base, the J end by 4 bases, with 8 bases between. Germline assignment: CDR1 SGHTA and CDR2 FQGNSA. The CDR3 is 14 amino acids. The CDR3 spells CASSLDGGGNTIYF. CDR3 nucleotide sequence: TGTGCCAGCAGCTTAGACGGGGGGGGAAACACCATATATTTT.

The chain couples TRBV6-5 to TRBJ2-1, with 9 bases aligning to TRBD2. V lost 5 bases and J lost 4; bases outside the gene matches: 6. The CDR3 has 15 amino acids. CDR1 and CDR2 from the germline V gene are MNHEY and SVGAGI. The CDR3 DNA follows: TGTGCCAGCAGTCTCAGACTAGCGGTATACAATGAGCAGTTCTTC. It is translated as CASSLRLAVYNEQFF.

V and J are TRBV28 and TRBJ1-5, with TRBD1 as a possible D gene (6 bases). V lost 6 bases and J lost 9, with 18 bases in between. The CDR3 extends over 14 amino acids. Germline values: CDR1 MDHEN, CDR2 SYDVKM. Here the CDR3 DNA reads TGTGCCAGCAGAAGGACAGAGATAATCGTGCCCCAGCATTTT. Encoded protein: CASRRTEIIVPQHF.

The chain recombines TRBV29-1 with TRBJ2-3, with D perhaps matching TRBD1 or TRBD2 (6 bases each). This CDR3 has 14 residues. V was clipped by 7 bases and J by 2 bases, with 16 bases between them. Germline V CDR1 and CDR2: SQVTM, ANQGSEA. CDR3 bases: TGCAGCGGGGGGGCGGGATCCTACACAGATACGCAGTATTTT. It encodes CSGGAGSYTDTQYF.

The genes are TRBV12-3 or TRBV12-4 and TRBJ1-2; weak D call: TRBD1 (6 bases). This CDR3 region has 13 residues. V was cut by 5 bases and J by 7 bases, with 14 bases left in between. For the CDR3, the DNA is TGTGCCAGCAGTATAACAGGGACCGGTGGCTACACCTTC. It translates to CASSITGTGGYTF.

The chain's CDR3 is CASSLFGTSGSYEQYF. In nucleotides, the CDR3 is TGTGCCAGCAGCCTTTTTGGGACTAGCGGGTCCTACGAGCAGTACTTC. The chain uses TRBV7-2 and TRBJ2-7; TRBD2 agrees at 12 bases. Germline CDR1 is SGHTA and CDR2 is FQGNSA. After removal of 5 bases from V and 1 base from J, the junction contained 6 bases not matched to a gene. The CDR3 contains 16 residues.

The chain links TRBV6-5 to TRBJ2-1, with D possibly matching TRBD2 (7 bases). V dropped 6 bases and J dropped 10 bases, with 22 bases sitting between them. There are 15 residues in the CDR3. Germline CDR1 MNHEY, CDR2 SVGAGI. CDR3 region: CASSQGSPGRGEQFF. The CDR3 DNA follows: TGTGCCAGCAGCCAAGGTTCTCCAGGGAGGGGGGAGCAGTTCTTC.

This clone was found once. This chain links TRBV19 with TRBJ1-2, with a tentative D call TRBD1 (6 bases). Deletions cut 6 bases from V and 2 bases from J, with 10 bases between. Per germline, CDR1 LNHDA and CDR2 SQIVND (reference sequence). There are 13 residues in the CDR3. This CDR3 reads CASSPDRNYGYTF. In DNA form, the CDR3 reads TGTGCCAGTAGCCCGGACAGAAACTATGGCTACACCTTC.

This clone was observed a single time. The genes are TRBV19 and TRBJ1-3; D perhaps matches TRBD1 (5 bases). The length of the CDR3 is 15 residues. Germline loops: CDR1 LNHDA, CDR2 SQIVND (reference sequence). Deletions cut 6 bases from V and 7 bases from J, with 19 bases between. The CDR3 is CASSAGTNFGNTIYF. Written as DNA, the CDR3 is TGTGCCAGTAGCGCCGGGACTAACTTTGGCAACACCATATATTTT. The entire variable domain, with the rest obtained from reference TRBV19 and TRBJ1-3, is as follows: DGGITQSPKYLFRKEGQNVTLSCEQNLNHDAMYWYRQDPGQGLRLIYYSQIVNDFQKGDIAEGYSVSREKKESFPLTVTSAQKNPTAFYLCASSAGTNFGNTIYFGEGSWLTVV.

The V and J genes are TRBV2 and TRBJ1-1; D gene uncertain. Germline V gives CDR1 SNHLY, CDR2 FYNNEI. Trimming shortened V by 4 bases and J by 6 bases, and 6 bases separated the two germline ends. The CDR3 contains 11 residues. CDR3 DNA: TGTGCCAGCAGTGTCCTCTCTGAAGCTTTCTTT. Its translation is CASSVLSEAFF.